The 23 T cell receptor beta chains given below trace back to one sample, sequenced in a study of blood T cell repertoires in COVID-19. TCRdb keeps only in-frame clones here, not all; method: immunoSEQ multiplex PCR. The sample holds about 200,000 clones, roughly 90% seen once. The sequenced sample was peripheral blood. Receptor source: a woman in her seventies with acute or convalescent COVID-19.

The rearrangement uses TRBV9 and TRBJ1-6, with 7 positions matching TRBD1. CDR1 is SGDLS and CDR2 is YYNGEE in the germline V gene. The CDR3 extends over 16 amino acids. With 3 bases clipped from V and 7 bases from J, the junction kept 10 bases outside the gene matches. As DNA, the CDR3 is TGTGCCAGCAGCGCGGCGGACAGGAGGTCCAATTCACCCCTCCACTTT. Translated, it gives CASSAADRRSNSPLHF.

This clone was detected only a few times. The chain is built from TRBV2 and TRBJ1-4, with D maybe TRBD1 (5 bases). The CDR3 loop spans 16 amino acids. Germline V gene sequence: CDR1 SNHLY, CDR2 FYNNEI. Trimming removed 6 bases at V and 0 bases at J, with 14 bases between. Here the CDR3 reads CASSATGVATNEKLFF. CDR3 bases: TGTGCCAGCAGCGCGACGGGGGTTGCAACTAATGAAAAACTGTTTTTT.

The V gene is TRBV4-2, the J gene TRBJ2-7; 8 nucleotides agree with TRBD1. This CDR3 comprises 17 residues. The germline gives CDR1 LGHNA, CDR2 YNFKEQ. V dropped 4 bases and J dropped 7; count of bases not matched to a gene: 18. This CDR3 is CASSRQAGTGHPGEQYF. The CDR3, as DNA: TGTGCCAGCAGCCGACAGGCCGGGACAGGACATCCCGGAGAGCAGTACTTC.

The chain carries TRBV5-1 and TRBJ2-2, with TRBD1 as a possible D gene (6 bases). This CDR3 has 16 amino acids. Germline assignment: CDR1 SGHRS and CDR2 YFSETQ. V lost 3 bases and J lost 0, with 12 bases in between. For the CDR3, the DNA is TGCGCCAGCAGCTCACAGACAGGATCGAACACCGGGGAGCTGTTTTTT. Its protein product is CASSSQTGSNTGELFF. Drawing the rest from reference TRBV5-1 and TRBJ2-2, the complete variable domain is KAGVTQTPRYLIKTRGQQVTLSCSPISGHRSVSWYQQTPGQGLQFLFEYFSETQRNKGNFPGRFSGRQFSNSRSEMNVSTLELGDSALYLCASSSQTGSNTGELFFGEGSRLTVL.

CDR3 nucleotide sequence: TGTGCCAGCAGCTTAGGTGGACAGTGGAGAAACACCATATATTTT. Amino acid sequence: CASSLGGQWRNTIYF. The rearrangement joins TRBV7-2 to TRBJ1-3; D may be TRBD1 (6 bases). V dropped 1 base and J dropped 5 bases, with 12 bases sitting between them. CDR1 and CDR2 (germline): SGHTA, FQGNSA. The CDR3 sequence is 15 residues long.

This clone was observed a few times. The chain is built from TRBV2 and TRBJ1-5; tentatively, D is TRBD1 (5 bases). The V gene's germline CDR1 is SNHLY and CDR2 FYNNEI. CDR3 length: 13 amino acids. The V end lost 7 bases, the J end lost 4 bases, and 11 bases lay between the germline ends. CDR3 amino acids: CASISGKNQPQHF. CDR3 nucleotide sequence: TGTGCCAGCATATCAGGGAAGAATCAGCCCCAGCATTTT.

This CDR3 reads CASSEEYTEAFF. Here the CDR3 DNA reads TGTGCCAGCAGTGAGGAGTACACTGAAGCTTTCTTT. This chain joins TRBV6-2 or TRBV6-3 and TRBJ1-1; the D is unclear. Germline V gene sequence: CDR1 MNHEY, CDR2 SVGEGT. Trimming cost V 5 bases and J 3 bases, with 7 bases left between them. The CDR3 runs 12 residues.

The V gene is TRBV19, the J gene TRBJ2-3; TRBD1 aligns across 7 bases. The trim removed 5 bases at V and 1 base at J, leaving 6 bases unmatched. The CDR3 has 15 amino acids. Germline V gene sequence: CDR1 LNHDA, CDR2 SQIVND (reference sequence). CDR3 residues: CASSPRTGGTDTQYF. The CDR3 region has the DNA TGTGCCAGTAGTCCCCGAACAGGGGGCACAGATACGCAGTATTTT.

The V gene is TRBV7-3, the J gene TRBJ2-1; TRBD2 is a possible D gene (6 bases). V lost 5 bases, J lost 3 bases, and 11 bases lay in between. CDR1 and CDR2 from the germline V gene are SGHTA and FQGTGA. The CDR3 consists of 14 residues. The CDR3 loop is CASSPGSGYNEQFF. Written as DNA, the CDR3 is TGTGCCAGCAGCCCCGGGAGTGGCTACAATGAGCAGTTCTTC. Combining the CDR3 with reference TRBV7-3 and TRBJ2-1 gives the whole variable domain GAGVSQTPSNKVTEKGKYVELRCDPISGHTALYWYRQSLGQGPEFLIYFQGTGAADDSGLPNDRFFAVRPEGSVSTLKIQRTERGDSAVYLCASSPGSGYNEQFFGPGTRLTVL.

This clone has just one count. V and J are TRBV3-1 (or the pseudogene TRBV3-2) and TRBJ1-6; D unclear. Looked up from germline, CDR1 is LGHDT and CDR2 is YNNKEL (reference sequence). V was pared by 8 bases and J by 6 bases, with 14 bases between. This CDR3 is 14 amino acids long. Here the CDR3 DNA reads TGTGCCAGCTCACTAATGAGGGCTAATTCACCCCTCCACTTT. Protein product: CASSLMRANSPLHF.

V and J are TRBV7-2 and TRBJ2-5; perhaps TRBD2 as D (5 bases). This CDR3 contains 15 residues. Germline V lookup: CDR1 SGHTA, CDR2 FQGNSA. The ends were cut back, 2 bases at V and 2 bases at J, with 12 bases in the middle. CDR3 amino acids: CASSLRSGVQETQYF. CDR3 nucleotides: TGTGCCAGCAGCTTACGTTCCGGGGTTCAAGAGACCCAGTACTTC.

The CDR3 nucleotides read TGCGCCAGCAGCCCGACCGGGACAGGGGGTCAGCCCCAGCATTTT. Encoded protein: CASSPTGTGGQPQHF. This rearrangement joins TRBV5-1 to TRBJ1-5; the match to TRBD1 covers 11 bases. CDR3 length: 15 residues. The J segment lost 6 bases and the V segment lost 4 bases, leaving 6 bases of the junction unmatched. Per the germline V gene, CDR1 is SGHRS and CDR2 is YFSETQ.

V gene TRBV2 combines with J gene TRBJ1-1, with a tentative D call TRBD1 (6 bases). The CDR3 is 15 amino acids. V was trimmed by 5 bases and J by 3 bases, leaving 16 bases between them. Germline values: CDR1 SNHLY, CDR2 FYNNEI. The CDR3 nucleotides read TGTGCCAGCAGTCCGCAGGGGCTCAAGGACACTGAAGCTTTCTTT. Its protein is CASSPQGLKDTEAFF. Drawing the rest from reference TRBV2 and TRBJ1-1, the complete variable domain is EPEVTQTPSHQVTQMGQEVILRCVPISNHLYFYWYRQILGQKVEFLVSFYNNEISEKSEIFDDQFSVERPDGSNFTLKIRSTKLEDSAMYFCASSPQGLKDTEAFFGQGTRLTVV.

The genes are TRBV19 and TRBJ1-5; 8 bases are shared with TRBD1. This CDR3 spans 16 amino acids. Germline V gene sequence: CDR1 LNHDA, CDR2 SQIVND (reference sequence). V lost 6 bases, J lost 1 base, and 8 bases stayed unmatched. CDR3 sequence: CASRTTGGRSNQPQHF. DNA for the CDR3: TGTGCCAGTAGGACTACAGGGGGGAGAAGCAATCAGCCCCAGCATTTT.

The gene calls are TRBV18 and TRBJ1-1, with 7 bases that match TRBD1. This CDR3 has 13 amino acids. Germline-derived CDR1 and CDR2 are KGHSH and LQKENI. The V and J ends lost 6 bases and 3 bases, in that order; junction bases with no gene match: 4. CDR3 region: CASSQGGDTEAFF. CDR3 sequence (DNA): TGTGCCAGCTCCCAGGGGGGCGACACTGAAGCTTTCTTT.

The genes are TRBV6-4 and TRBJ2-5; 10 bases agree with TRBD2. CDR3 length: 16 amino acids. The germline gives CDR1 MRHNA, CDR2 SNTAGT. After removal of 7 bases from V and 7 bases from J, the junction contained 15 bases not matched to a gene. In DNA, the CDR3 is TGTGCCAGCAAGTTCCCCCGGACTAGCGGAATAGGGACCCAGTACTTC. It is translated as CASKFPRTSGIGTQYF.

V is TRBV7-2 and J is TRBJ1-2; D is undetermined. CDR1 SGHTA and CDR2 FQGNSA come from the germline V gene. The V end was cut by 5 bases, the J end by 11 bases, with 12 bases between. This CDR3 contains 11 residues. The CDR3 DNA reads TGTGCCAGCAGCCCAGACACCGGTTACACCTTC. This translates into CASSPDTGYTF.

This clone has a handful of counts. V is TRBV12-3 or TRBV12-4 and J is TRBJ2-2; no definite D call. The CDR3 runs to 13 residues. V was shortened by 2 bases and J by 6 bases, with 7 bases between the two germline ends. CDR3 nucleotides: TGTGCCAGCAGTTTACTAGAGGCCGGGGAGCTGTTTTTT. As protein: CASSLLEAGELFF.

The chain couples TRBV10-1 to TRBJ2-5, with 8 positions matching TRBD1. V trimming: 3 bases; J trimming: 5 bases; junction bases outside the gene matches: 14. The CDR3 has 17 amino acids. Germline V gives CDR1 WNHNN, CDR2 SYGVQD (reference sequence). The CDR3 bases are TGCGCCAGCAGTGATCGTACAACAGGGGGTATTAGGGAGACCCAGTACTTC. Its translation: CASSDRTTGGIRETQYF.

The J gene is TRBJ2-7, the V gene TRBV9; tentative D call: TRBD1 (6 bases). Trimming took off 0 bases at V and 2 bases at J, with 12 bases between the two ends. Germline values: CDR1 SGDLS, CDR2 YYNGEE. There are 15 residues in the CDR3. The CDR3 DNA is TGTGCCAGCAGCGTAGGGCAGGGGAACACCTACGAGCAGTACTTC. It codes for CASSVGQGNTYEQYF.

The chain uses TRBV5-1 and TRBJ2-3, with 11 bases matching TRBD2. After removal of 1 base from V and 5 bases from J, the junction contained 6 bases not matched to a gene. The CDR3 totals 16 residues. Germline CDR1 and CDR2: SGHRS and YFSETQ. In DNA, the CDR3 is TGCGCCAGCAGCTTGTTACTAGCGGGAGTTGGAGATACGCAGTATTTT. Amino acid sequence: CASSLLLAGVGDTQYF.

This chain connects TRBV29-1 to TRBJ2-7, with D tentatively TRBD2 (6 bases). V lost 1 base, J lost 3 bases, and 10 bases lay in between. The CDR3 runs to 13 residues. The germline gives CDR1 SQVTM, CDR2 ANQGSEA. The CDR3 nucleotides are TGCAGCGTTGAAGGTAGCGGCAGCTACGAGCAGTACTTC. This codes for CSVEGSGSYEQYF.

In its sample, this clone was seen a few times. The chain recombines TRBV11-2 with TRBJ2-7; D is possibly TRBD2 (6 bases). The CDR3 sequence is 17 residues long. Germline-derived CDR1 and CDR2 are SGHAT and FQNNGV. The ends were cut back, 6 bases at V and 1 base at J, with 22 bases in the middle. The CDR3 protein is CASRTLGGRAKSYEQYF. The CDR3 nucleotides are TGTGCCAGCAGAACCCTGGGAGGAAGGGCAAAATCCTACGAGCAGTACTTC.